The 11 T cell receptor beta chains below come from one sample, sequenced in a study of beta chain features in type 1 diabetes. Expressed TCRB transcripts were sequenced because the entire RNA isolate underwent reverse transcription. TCRdb keeps only in-frame clones here, not all; method: immunoSEQ multiplex PCR. This table has fewer than 900,000 clones, roughly 16% appearing once. The sequenced sample was naive CD4+ T cells from blood. These receptors were collected from a woman between 18 and 29 years old in good health.

This clone turned up a few times. The chain combines TRBV2 with TRBJ2-5, with unresolved D. The germline V gene encodes CDR1 SNHLY and CDR2 FYNNEI. V was clipped by 9 bases and J by 7 bases, with 9 bases between them. The CDR3 totals 10 residues. In DNA, the CDR3 is TGTGCCAGTGACGGCGGGACCCAGTACTTC. Its protein product is CASDGGTQYF.

The chain is built from TRBV28 and TRBJ1-5, with 7 bases that match TRBD1. The CDR3 length is 14 residues. The J segment lost 9 bases and the V segment lost 4 bases, leaving 9 bases of the junction unmatched. Looked up from germline, CDR1 is MDHEN and CDR2 is SYDVKM. The CDR3 protein is CASSSGQTNGPQHF. In DNA, the CDR3 is TGTGCCAGCAGTTCGGGACAGACCAACGGGCCCCAGCATTTT.

This clone was counted a few times. This rearrangement joins TRBV19 to TRBJ1-2; D is unclear. The CDR3 totals 14 residues. Trimming cost V 1 base and J 2 bases, with 8 bases left between them. CDR1 and CDR2 (germline): LNHDA, SQIVND (reference sequence). The CDR3 bases are TGTGCCAGTAGTATAGGACGGGAGAACTATGGCTACACCTTC. Its protein is CASSIGRENYGYTF.

For this clone: The sample has other DNA sequences that encode this CDR3 too. The J gene is TRBJ2-1, the V gene TRBV28; 7 bases agree with TRBD2. CDR1 is MDHEN, CDR2 SYDVKM, per germline. The CDR3 has 15 residues. The ends lost 5 bases at V and 4 bases at J; junction bases unmatched: 8. In nucleotides, the CDR3 is TGTGCCAGCAGTCCTTCTAGCGGAGCTTACAATGAGCAGTTCTTC. Amino acid sequence: CASSPSSGAYNEQFF.

The rearrangement uses TRBV5-1 and TRBJ2-7, with TRBD1 matching 8 bases. Germline values: CDR1 SGHRS, CDR2 YFSETQ. J was trimmed by 0 bases and V by 2 bases; bases with no gene match: 4. CDR3 length equals 15 residues. The CDR3 DNA sequence: TGCGCCAGCAGCTTCCTAACAGGGGGCTCCTACGAGCAGTACTTC. Translated, it gives CASSFLTGGSYEQYF.

V usage is TRBV7-2 and J usage is TRBJ2-1; no clear D. Germline CDR1 SGHTA, CDR2 FQGNSA. V lost 1 base and J lost 8, with 15 bases in between. This CDR3 has 15 residues. The CDR3 nucleotides are TGTGCCAGCAGCTTAGTGTCCAGAACCCAACATGAGCAGTTCTTC. As protein: CASSLVSRTQHEQFF.

V is TRBV27 and J is TRBJ2-5, with D perhaps TRBD1 (6 bases). CDR3 size: 13 residues. Germline V lookup: CDR1 MNHEY, CDR2 SMNVEV (reference sequence). Between the trimmed V and J ends, which lost 4 bases and 4 bases, there was a span of 10 bases. CDR3 nucleotides: TGTGCCAGCAGTTATCAGGGGAGAGAGACCCAGTACTTC. Its translation is CASSYQGRETQYF.

This clone was seen a handful of times. The genes are TRBV7-8 and TRBJ2-5, with TRBD1 matching 8 bases. Germline loops: CDR1 SGHVS, CDR2 FQNEAQ. The ends lost 2 bases at V and 4 bases at J; junction bases unmatched: 9. The CDR3 is 16 residues long. This chain's CDR3 is CASSLIFVRGRETQYF. CDR3 nucleotides: TGTGCCAGCAGCTTAATATTCGTCAGGGGGCGAGAGACCCAGTACTTC.

CDR3 in DNA: TGCGCCAGCAGCTCCCAGAGCAGCCCTTTGGAGACCCAGTACTTC. This gives the protein CASSSQSSPLETQYF. V is TRBV5-1 and J is TRBJ2-5; D not resolved. The CDR3 contains 15 residues. Germline lookup yields CDR1 SGHRS and CDR2 YFSETQ. V lost 3 bases to trimming and J lost 5 bases, with 17 bases between them.

This clone has only a few counts. The J gene is TRBJ2-5, the V gene TRBV7-2, with D possibly TRBD1 on 6 matching bases. V lost 2 bases and J 5 bases, leaving 18 bases between the germline ends. Germline-derived CDR1 and CDR2 are SGHTA and FQGNSA. This CDR3 comprises 16 residues. CDR3 residues: CASSLRSSPRGETQYF. Here the CDR3 DNA reads TGTGCCAGCAGCTTAAGGTCTAGCCCAAGGGGGGAGACCCAGTACTTC.

The V gene is TRBV25-1, the J gene TRBJ2-3, with unresolved D. The germline V gene encodes CDR1 MGHDK and CDR2 SYGVNS. This CDR3 comprises 14 residues. V lost 5 bases to trimming and J lost 1 base, with 10 bases between them. The DNA of the CDR3 is TGTGCCAGCAGTCGCAGTGGGGGCACAGATACGCAGTATTTT. Amino acids: CASSRSGGTDTQYF.